Below, 16 T cell receptor beta chains from the same sample are listed, as sequenced in a study of blood T cell repertoires in COVID-19. Using immunoSEQ multiplex PCR, the repertoire was profiled, and TCRdb retains in-frame clones only, with some absent. The sample records 130,000 or so clones, roughly 84% being singletons. The specimen was peripheral blood. Receptors were obtained from a man aged 60 to 69 with acute or convalescent COVID-19.

This chain uses TRBV5-8 with TRBJ2-7; D ambiguous. Trimming removed 4 bases at V and 1 base at J, with 9 bases between. The germline CDR1 and CDR2 sequences are SGHTS and YDEGEE. This CDR3 contains 13 residues. The CDR3, as DNA: TGTGCCAGCAGCCGCCCGGGTTCCTACGAGCAGTACTTC. It specifies CASSRPGSYEQYF.

This chain connects TRBV12-3 or TRBV12-4 to TRBJ1-5, with D possibly TRBD1 on 6 matching bases. This CDR3 comprises 13 residues. V lost 6 bases and J 5 bases, leaving 11 bases between the germline ends. CDR3 coding DNA: TGTGCCAGCAGGAGGACAGCAGATCAGCCCCAGCATTTT. It translates to CASRRTADQPQHF.

In this sample, this clone turned up once. V and J are TRBV3-1 (or the pseudogene TRBV3-2) and TRBJ1-2; unclear D gene. V lost 4 bases to trimming and J lost 6 bases, with 6 bases between them. CDR3 length equals 11 residues. Germline CDR1 is LGHDT and CDR2 is YNNKEL (reference sequence). DNA for the CDR3: TGTGCCAGCAGCCCTATCCATGGCTACACCTTC. It yields the protein CASSPIHGYTF.

The rearrangement links TRBV28 to TRBJ1-2, with D perhaps matching TRBD1 (6 bases). Germline assignment: CDR1 MDHEN and CDR2 SYDVKM. V lost 7 bases to trimming and J lost 5 bases, with 17 bases between them. This CDR3 is built from 14 residues. The CDR3 sequence: CASTVTGTQYGYTF. The CDR3 DNA reads TGTGCCAGCACCGTCACCGGGACACAGTATGGCTACACCTTC.

This chain connects TRBV3-1 (or the pseudogene TRBV3-2) to TRBJ1-6; TRBD1 agrees at 7 bases. The CDR3 has 17 amino acids. CDR1 and CDR2 (germline): LGHDT, YNNKEL (reference sequence). V lost 7 bases to trimming and J lost 0 bases; unmatched junction nucleotides: 9. The CDR3 reads CASKRASGGSYNSPLHF. The CDR3 coding sequence is TGTGCCAGCAAACGAGCTTCAGGGGGCTCCTATAATTCACCCCTCCACTTT.

The gene calls are TRBV6-5 and TRBJ2-7; 11 bases map to TRBD1. This CDR3 is 14 amino acids long. Trimming took 6 bases from V and 3 from J; bases not matched to a gene: 4. Germline values: CDR1 MNHEY, CDR2 SVGAGI. CDR3 DNA: TGTGCCAGCAGCCTCGGGACAGGGGGCTACGAGCAGTACTTC. Translation: CASSLGTGGYEQYF.

The V call is TRBV4-2, the J call TRBJ2-3; 8 nucleotides match TRBD2. Germline V gene data show CDR1 as LGHNA and CDR2 as YNFKEQ. J was trimmed by 1 base and V by 0 bases; bases with no gene match: 12. This CDR3 has 19 amino acids. This CDR3 reads CASSQELTAGASRTDTQYF. Here the CDR3 DNA reads TGTGCCAGCAGCCAAGAATTGACAGCGGGAGCGTCTCGCACAGATACGCAGTATTTT.

The chain links TRBV7-2 to TRBJ2-1; TRBD2 might be the D (6 bases). This CDR3 has 15 residues. CDR1 and CDR2 from the germline V gene are SGHTA and FQGNSA. Trimming removed 1 base from V and 4 bases from J, with 11 bases in between. As DNA, the CDR3 is TGTGCCAGCAGCTTAGTGGGGACTGGATACAATGAGCAGTTCTTC. It specifies CASSLVGTGYNEQFF.

This rearrangement joins TRBV5-1 to TRBJ2-5; the match to TRBD2 covers 10 bases. Germline loops: CDR1 SGHRS, CDR2 YFSETQ. V trimming: 4 bases; J trimming: 4 bases; junction bases outside the gene matches: 22. CDR3 size: 20 residues. The CDR3 loop reads CASSIFSGGLAGVGSETQYF. In DNA form, the CDR3 reads TGCGCCAGCAGCATCTTTTCGGGAGGCCTAGCGGGGGTAGGGTCAGAGACCCAGTACTTC.

This clone was observed a few times. CDR3 loop: CASSGGGATNEKLFF. The CDR3, as DNA: TGTGCCAGCAGTGGCGGGGGAGCAACTAATGAAAAACTGTTTTTT. The rearrangement uses TRBV25-1 and TRBJ1-4; weak D call: TRBD1 (5 bases). Germline V gives CDR1 MGHDK, CDR2 SYGVNS. This CDR3 contains 15 residues. Trimming took 4 bases from V and 0 from J, leaving 9 bases between them.

The chain joins TRBV5-1 to TRBJ2-7; 7 bases line up with TRBD2. CDR3 length: 16 residues. Trimming removed 0 bases from V and 4 bases from J; junction bases left unmatched: 10. Germline lookup yields CDR1 SGHRS and CDR2 YFSETQ. The CDR3 is CASSLVAGTKGYEQYF. The CDR3 DNA reads TGCGCCAGCAGCTTGGTAGCGGGCACGAAAGGATACGAGCAGTACTTC.

The sample holds a few counts of this clone. This same CDR3 is encoded by further DNA sequences in the sample. The gene calls are TRBV2 and TRBJ2-2; D not certain. Germline V CDR1 and CDR2: SNHLY, FYNNEI. CDR3 size: 13 residues. Trimming pared 4 bases from V and 1 base from J, leaving 4 bases between. As DNA, the CDR3 is TGTGCCAGCAGTGGGCAGAACACCGGGGAGCTGTTTTTT. Protein: CASSGQNTGELFF.

The chain carries TRBV27 and TRBJ1-2; 7 nucleotides line up with TRBD1. This CDR3 spans 15 amino acids. V was pared by 6 bases and J by 7 bases, with 14 bases of the junction left unmatched. Germline lookup yields CDR1 MNHEY and CDR2 SMNVEV (reference sequence). The CDR3 DNA is TGTGCCAGCAGCACGACCCCCAGGGGGACCATTGGCTACACCTTC. Its protein product is CASSTTPRGTIGYTF.

This clone showed up just a few times. The chain is built from TRBV9 and TRBJ2-4, with D unclear. CDR1 and CDR2 from the germline V gene are SGDLS and YYNGEE. The CDR3 consists of 14 residues. Trimming shortened V by 0 bases and J by 1 base, and 5 bases separated the two germline ends. The CDR3 loop is CASSVGSAKNIQYF. The CDR3 region has the DNA TGTGCCAGCAGCGTAGGGAGTGCCAAAAACATTCAGTACTTC.

The rearrangement uses TRBV6-6 and TRBJ2-6, with 8 nucleotides matching TRBD2. The CDR3 loop spans 15 amino acids. V trimming: 9 bases; J trimming: 1 base; junction bases outside the gene matches: 5. Looked up from germline, CDR1 is MNHNY and CDR2 is SVGAGI (reference sequence). As DNA, the CDR3 is TGTGCCAGTCGTTTAGCGGGATCTGGGGCCAACGTCCTGACTTTC. Protein product: CASRLAGSGANVLTF.

The gene calls are TRBV3-1 (or the pseudogene TRBV3-2) and TRBJ2-5; 8 nucleotides agree with TRBD2. The CDR3 spans 14 residues. CDR1 is LGHDT and CDR2 is YNNKEL in the germline V gene (reference sequence). J gave up 5 bases and V 3 bases, and 5 bases lay outside the gene matches. The CDR3 loop reads CASSQGLVRETQYF. The CDR3 coding sequence is TGTGCCAGCAGCCAGGGACTAGTTCGGGAGACCCAGTACTTC.